Sequencing of this TCR beta chain was carried out in a study of response to subunit inactivated influenza vaccine. With 6 bases removed from V and 1 base from J, the gap between germline ends came to 9 bases. There are 13 residues in the CDR3. TCRdb reanalysed the RT-PCR reads using MiXCR and keeps one entry per CDR3 protein. The sample has under 550,000 distinct CDR3 sequences; approximately 7.8% are singletons. This clonotype was seen a few times. This chain uses TRBV12-3 or TRBV12-4 with TRBJ2-5, with D tentatively TRBD1 or TRBD2 (5 bases each). The source is a man aged 50-75 years who received an inactivated influenza vaccine. This specimen was PBMCs from blood, taken roughly 24 months after vaccination. CDR3 in DNA: TGTGCCAGCAGACCGGGGCCCCAAGAGACCCAGTACTTC. This sequence encodes CASRPGPQETQYF.